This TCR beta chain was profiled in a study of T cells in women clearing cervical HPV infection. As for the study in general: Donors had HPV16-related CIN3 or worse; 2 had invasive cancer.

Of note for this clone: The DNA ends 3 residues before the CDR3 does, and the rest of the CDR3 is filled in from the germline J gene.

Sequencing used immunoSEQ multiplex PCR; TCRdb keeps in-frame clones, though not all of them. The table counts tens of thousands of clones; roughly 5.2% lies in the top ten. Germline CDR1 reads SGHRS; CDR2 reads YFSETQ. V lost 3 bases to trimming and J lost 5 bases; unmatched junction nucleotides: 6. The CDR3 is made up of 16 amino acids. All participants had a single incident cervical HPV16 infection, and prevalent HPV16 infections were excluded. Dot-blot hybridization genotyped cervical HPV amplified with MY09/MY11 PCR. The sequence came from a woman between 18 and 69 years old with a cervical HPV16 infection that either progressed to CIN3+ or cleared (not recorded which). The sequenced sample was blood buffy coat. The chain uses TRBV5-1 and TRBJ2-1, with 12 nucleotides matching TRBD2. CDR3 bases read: TGCGCCAGCAGCTCACAACTAGCGGGGGGACACAATGAG. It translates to CASSSQLAGGHNE. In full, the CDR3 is CASSSQLAGGHNEQFF.